The rows below give T cell receptor beta chains drawn from one sample of a study of beta chain features in type 1 diabetes. Clones were read by immunoSEQ multiplex PCR, and TCRdb kept only the in-frame ones, dropping some. This sample has over 650,000 clones, with 11% to 15% found just once. Source material: naive CD4+ T cells from blood. All receptors derive from a man younger than 35 with type 1 diabetes. CDR3s include the opening cysteine and the closing phenylalanine or tryptophan. The D gene is left open where the match is weak. Some rows mark clone size as missing; the rest say once, few, many or name a class of expanded clone.

V	size	J	D	DNA	CDR3
TRBV18	few	TRBJ2-5	.	TGTGCCAGCTCACCACAGGGAAGCGAGACCCAGTACTTC	CASSPQGSETQYF
TRBV5-1	.	TRBJ1-1	TRBD1	TGCGCCAGCAGCTCCGGACAGGGACTTAACACTGAAGCTTTCTTT	CASSSGQGLNTEAFF
TRBV7-9	few	TRBJ2-1	TRBD1	TGTGCCAGCAGCTCCAGACAGGGTTGGCAGTTCTTC	CASSSRQGWQFF
TRBV5-1	.	TRBJ2-5	.	TGCGCCAGCAGCTTGACTCCGGGAGCATTGGAGACCCAGTACTTC	CASSLTPGALETQYF
TRBV14	.	TRBJ2-5	TRBD2	TGTGCCAGCAGCCAATTAGCGGGACTAGGAAGAGAGACCCAGTACTTC	CASSQLAGLGRETQYF
TRBV27	few	TRBJ2-3	TRBD2	TGTGCCAGCAGTCCTCCAGGACTAGCGGGGGCTTTAGGTACGCAGTATTTT	CASSPPGLAGALGTQYF
TRBV2	few	TRBJ2-3	.	TGTGCCAGCAGCGTCTTGTACACAGATACGCAGTATTTT	CASSVLYTDTQYF
TRBV18	many	TRBJ1-4	.	TGTGCCAGCTCACCAACCGAGAAGGAAAAACTGTTTTTT	CASSPTEKEKLFF
TRBV9	.	TRBJ2-5	.	TGTGCCAGCAGCGTAGCTGGGGCAGGTTGGGAGACCCAGTACTTC	CASSVAGAGWETQYF
TRBV29-1	.	TRBJ2-2	TRBD1	TGCAGCGTGGATAGGGGGCTATACACCGGGGAGCTGTTTTTT	CSVDRGLYTGELFF
TRBV5-1	few	TRBJ1-1	TRBD1	TGCGCCAGCAGCATGGGACAGGGAGGCACTGAAGCTTTCTTT	CASSMGQGGTEAFF
TRBV7-9	.	TRBJ1-1	TRBD1	TGTGCCAGCAGCTTGGCGACAGGGTGGAACACTGAAGCTTTCTTT	CASSLATGWNTEAFF
TRBV5-1	.	TRBJ2-3	.	TGCGCCAGCAGCACTTCAGATACGCAGTATTTT	CASSTSDTQYF
TRBV7-9	few	TRBJ1-1	TRBD1	TGTGCCAGCAGCCTACGACAGGGTTTGAACACTGAAGCTTTCTTT	CASSLRQGLNTEAFF
TRBV30	few	TRBJ2-1	TRBD2	TGTGCCTGGAGTGTCGACCTCAGCGGGAGGGCCGATGAGCAGTTCTTC	CAWSVDLSGRADEQFF
TRBV5-1	.	TRBJ2-5	.	TGCGCCAGCAGCTTGGGACGGCGAGGCCAAGAGACCCAGTACTTC	CASSLGRRGQETQYF
TRBV18	.	TRBJ2-7	.	TGTGCCAGCTCACCCGACCGCTACGAGCAGTACTTC	CASSPDRYEQYF
TRBV11-2	.	TRBJ2-1	TRBD2	TGTGCCAGCAGCTTGGCGGGAGGGCCGAGTGAGCAGTTCTTC	CASSLAGGPSEQFF
TRBV18	few	TRBJ1-5	.	TGTGCCAGCTCACCAGCCTGGGCCACTAATAATCAGCCCCAGCATTTT	CASSPAWATNNQPQHF
TRBV19	.	TRBJ1-4	.	TGTGCCAGTAATCGACTCGGTTCTAATGAAAAACTGTTTTTT	CASNRLGSNEKLFF
TRBV30	.	TRBJ2-3	.	TGTGCCTGGAGCGCCGAATGGGGGGGCCCGAGGGATACGCAGTATTTT	CAWSAEWGGPRDTQYF
TRBV10-3	.	TRBJ2-5	.	TGTGCCATCGGCGACCCTGGGGGGGAGACCCAGTACTTC	CAIGDPGGETQYF
TRBV5-6	.	TRBJ2-6	.	TGTGCCAGCCATATAGCTGGGGCCAACGTCCTGACTTTC	CASHIAGANVLTF
TRBV7-9	few	TRBJ1-2	.	TGTGCCAGCAGCCCCGGGGGAACGGTCCCCTATGGCTACACCTTC	CASSPGGTVPYGYTF
TRBV10-3	.	TRBJ2-7	TRBD1	TGTGCCATCAGTAGTGGGACAGGAGCTCCACTCGAGCAGTACTTC	CAISSGTGAPLEQYF
TRBV5-6	few	TRBJ2-1	.	TGTGCCAGCAGCTTGGAAGTTCTCGGGTTCTACAATGAGCAGTTCTTC	CASSLEVLGFYNEQFF
TRBV5-8	.	TRBJ2-4	.	TGTGCCAGCAGCCACCTCTTTGTAAACATTCAGTACTTC	CASSHLFVNIQYF
TRBV12-5	once	TRBJ2-3	TRBD2	TGTGCTAGTGGTTTGGGGACTAGGAGCACAGATACGCAGTATTTT	CASGLGTRSTDTQYF
TRBV2	.	TRBJ1-4	TRBD1	TGTGCCAGCACCGGGACAGCTAATGAAAAACTGTTTTTT	CASTGTANEKLFF
TRBV6-1	few	TRBJ2-1	.	TGTGCCAGCAGTCCGGGGGCCCACTACAATGAGCAGTTCTTC	CASSPGAHYNEQFF
TRBV4-1	.	TRBJ2-3	TRBD2	TGCGCCAGCAGTCTACAAGCCGGGGGGGAAATAGATACGCAGTATTTT	CASSLQAGGEIDTQYF
TRBV29-1	.	TRBJ1-4	.	TGCAGCGGGCTCGGTGCAACTAATGAAAAACTGTTTTTT	CSGLGATNEKLFF
TRBV7-6	.	TRBJ2-7	TRBD1	TGTGCCAGCAGCTTAGGACAGGGTACCTACGAGCAGTACTTC	CASSLGQGTYEQYF
TRBV13	.	TRBJ2-7	TRBD1	TGTGCCAGCAGCGGTTCGGGACAGGGCCCCTACGAGCAGTACTTC	CASSGSGQGPYEQYF
TRBV30	.	TRBJ2-1	.	TGTGCCTGGAGTATTTTAGGGAGTTCGTCCGGTAATGAGCAGTTCTTC	CAWSILGSSSGNEQFF
TRBV7-2	.	TRBJ2-3	.	TGTGCCAGCAGCCCCAGAGGGAGATCGGGGATAACAGATACGCAGTATTTT	CASSPRGRSGITDTQYF
TRBV30	few	TRBJ1-2	.	TGTGCCTGGGGGGTTGTCTATGGCTACACCTTC	CAWGVVYGYTF
TRBV9	few	TRBJ2-3	TRBD1	TGTGCCAGCAGCGCAAATCAGGGACAGCGCACTTACACAGATACGCAGTATTTT	CASSANQGQRTYTDTQYF
TRBV10-3	few	TRBJ1-1	TRBD1	TGTGCCATCAGTCCTAGACAGGGACAGACTGAAGCTTTCTTT	CAISPRQGQTEAFF
TRBV7-2	.	TRBJ1-2	.	TGTGCCAGCAGCTCGACCGGGACACCCGGCAAAGGCTACACCTTC	CASSSTGTPGKGYTF
TRBV5-1	few	TRBJ2-1	TRBD2	TGCGCCAGCAGCACCCTAGCGGGAAGGGGCTACAATGAGCAGTTCTTC	CASSTLAGRGYNEQFF